This T cell receptor (beta chain) stems from a study of blood T cell repertoires in COVID-19. On the study more broadly: Acute and convalescent COVID-19 specimens originated in the United States, Italy and Spain. PBMCs, B-cell-depleted T cells, or T cells provided the cDNA or gDNA that made up the material.

Original data processing: Reference gene primer amplification gave estimated nucleated cell counts. Sequencing used immunoSEQ multiplex PCR; TCRdb keeps in-frame clones, though not all of them. That table is the source of V, J and clone size, and D and trimming were worked out from the DNA. Here the sample spans about 330,000 clones, roughly 88% being singletons. CDR3 length: 18 residues. The germline V gene has CDR1 LGHDT and CDR2 YNNKEL (reference sequence). The germline V and J ends were trimmed by 0 bases and 1 base, with 18 bases remaining between them. This clone was seen just once. Sequencing used peripheral blood. The source is a woman between 50 and 59 years old with active or convalescent COVID-19. V is TRBV3-1 (or the pseudogene TRBV3-2) and J is TRBJ1-1, with D unresolved. CDR3 nucleotides: TGTGCCAGCAGCCAAGATTCGAGAGGGCTAAAGGGGAACACTGAAGCTTTCTTT. This encodes CASSQDSRGLKGNTEAFF.